The clone carrying this TCR beta chain has more than one count but fewer than ten. The sample is drawn from a study of T cells in Graves' hyperthyroidism and ophthalmopathy. RNA transcripts were the template for amplifying TCR beta CDR3 regions. TCR CDR3 underwent first-round RT-PCR with the HTBI primer set. TCRdb fed the multiplex PCR reads into MiXCR, producing one record per CDR3 protein. The repertoire includes 490,000 or so distinct CDR3 sequences, 15% to 20% of them detected once, and 25% to 30% sits in the top ten. Germline V gives CDR1 MNHNS, CDR2 SASEGT. CDR3 length: 15 amino acids. Between the trimmed V and J ends, which lost 4 bases and 4 bases, there was a span of 11 bases.

V and J are TRBV6-1 and TRBJ1-6; D not certain. The specimen sequenced was blood. The receptor was derived from a woman aged 25 to 39 with Graves' ophthalmopathy. The CDR3: CASSAEPGYNSPLHF. The CDR3 DNA follows: TGTGCCAGCAGTGCGGAGCCAGGATATAATTCACCCCTCCACTTT.